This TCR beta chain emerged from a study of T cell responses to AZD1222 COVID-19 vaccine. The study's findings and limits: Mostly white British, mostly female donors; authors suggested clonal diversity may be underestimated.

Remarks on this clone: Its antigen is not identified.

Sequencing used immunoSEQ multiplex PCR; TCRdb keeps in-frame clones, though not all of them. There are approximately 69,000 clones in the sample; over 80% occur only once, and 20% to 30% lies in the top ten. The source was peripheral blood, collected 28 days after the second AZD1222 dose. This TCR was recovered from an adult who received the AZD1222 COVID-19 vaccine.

For the CDR3, the DNA is TGTGCCAGTTTGACCCAACCGGACGCTGAAGCTTTCTTT. Protein: CASLTQPDAEAFF. The chain couples TRBV19 to TRBJ1-1; no firm D call. CDR1 and CDR2 from the germline V gene are LNHDA and SQIVND (reference sequence). The CDR3 runs to 13 residues. The ends were cut back, 8 bases at V and 6 bases at J, with 16 bases in the middle.